This T cell receptor beta chain was identified in a study of shared clonotypes between healthy human individuals. Across the study: The donor pool was made up of a couple of women and a few men aged 18 to 49.

The table came from immunoSEQ multiplex PCR; TCRdb's copy has only in-frame clones and leaves some out. The sample includes 1.4 million to 1.5 million clones, approximately 96% seen only once; the top ten take roughly 1.2%. The receptor's source is a man aged 25-40 years in good health. Sample: naive CD4+ T cells sorted from blood. Subset here: CD45RA+ positively selected.

CDR3 loop: CASRLQGTVDTGELFF. CDR3 DNA sequence: TGTGCCAGCAGGCTTCAGGGAACCGTAGACACCGGGGAGCTGTTTTTT. The V gene is TRBV7-9, the J gene TRBJ2-2; TRBD1 might be the D (5 bases). Deletions cut 6 bases from V and 3 bases from J, with 17 bases between. From germline, CDR1 is SEHNR and CDR2 FQNEAQ (reference sequence). This CDR3 comprises 16 residues.